This T cell receptor (beta chain) was profiled in a study of T cell changes during pregnancy in multiple sclerosis. Trimming pared 3 bases from V and 5 bases from J, leaving 10 bases between. Germline values: CDR1 SGDLS, CDR2 YYNGEE. The CDR3 sequence is 13 residues long. Measured with immunoSEQ multiplex PCR; TCRdb has only the in-frame clones, and not every one. The sample yields tens of thousands of clones, approximately 92% seen once. This sample comprised peripheral blood, obtained before pregnancy. The TCR sequence derives from a female donor with multiple sclerosis, enrolled in a pregnancy study. The rearrangement joins TRBV9 to TRBJ2-3; D is unclear. CDR3 sequence (DNA): TGTGCCAGCAGCGCCATGAGGAGAGATACGCAGTATTTT. Translated, it gives CASSAMRRDTQYF.